This TCR beta chain was recovered during a study of CD8+CD57+ T cells in acquired aplastic anemia. Overall study context: The study obtained an average of around 3.4 ug of DNA from sorted CD4+ and CD8+ cells.

This clonotype occurred many times. The antigen is unknown. Flow cytometry had shown expanded CD8+CD57+ cells in the patients chosen for sequencing. The study profiled TCR beta VDJ and CDR3 using genomic DNA as template. MiXCR, applied by TCRdb to the reads, yields one record per CDR3 protein. The sample has 150,000 to 200,000 distinct CDR3 sequences; about 50% are singletons. The CDR3 is made up of 13 amino acids. V dropped 5 bases and J dropped 2 bases, with 9 bases sitting between them. Notes on the study in general: With respect to CD8+ Simpson's diversity, patients and controls did not differ significantly.

The sequencing sample was made of sorted CD4+, CD8+, or CD8+CD57+ T cells (not recorded which) from PBMCs. The source is a human donor with aplastic anemia. This chain joins TRBV12-3 or TRBV12-4 and TRBJ1-2; D call uncertain. CDR3 sequence: CASSAGGNYGYTF. For the CDR3, the DNA is TGTGCCAGCAGTGCGGGCGGAAACTATGGCTACACCTTC.